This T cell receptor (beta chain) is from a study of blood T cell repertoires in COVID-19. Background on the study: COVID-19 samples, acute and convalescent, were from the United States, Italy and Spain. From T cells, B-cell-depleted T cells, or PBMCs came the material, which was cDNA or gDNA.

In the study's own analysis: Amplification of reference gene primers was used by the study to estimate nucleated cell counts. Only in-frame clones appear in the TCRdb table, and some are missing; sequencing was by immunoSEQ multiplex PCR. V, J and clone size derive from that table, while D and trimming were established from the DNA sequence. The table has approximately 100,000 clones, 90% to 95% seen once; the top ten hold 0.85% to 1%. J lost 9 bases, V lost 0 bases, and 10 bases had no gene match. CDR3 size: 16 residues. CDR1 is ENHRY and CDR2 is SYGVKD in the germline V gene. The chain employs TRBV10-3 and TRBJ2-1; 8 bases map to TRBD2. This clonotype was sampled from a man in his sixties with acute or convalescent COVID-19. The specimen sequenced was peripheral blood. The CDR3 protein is CAISESSGRALGEQFF. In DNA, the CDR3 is TGTGCCATCAGTGAGTCGTCCGGGAGGGCCTTGGGTGAGCAGTTCTTC.